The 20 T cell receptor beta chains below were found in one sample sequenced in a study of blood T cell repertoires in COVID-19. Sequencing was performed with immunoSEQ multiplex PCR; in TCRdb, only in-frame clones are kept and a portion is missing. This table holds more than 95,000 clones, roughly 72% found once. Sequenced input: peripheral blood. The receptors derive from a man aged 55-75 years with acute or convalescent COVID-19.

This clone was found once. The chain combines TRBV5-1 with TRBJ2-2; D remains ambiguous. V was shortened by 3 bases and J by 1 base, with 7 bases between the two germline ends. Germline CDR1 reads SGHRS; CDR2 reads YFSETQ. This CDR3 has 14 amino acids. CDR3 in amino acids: CASSSRQNTGELFF. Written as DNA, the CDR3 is TGCGCCAGCAGCTCCCGACAGAACACCGGGGAGCTGTTTTTT.

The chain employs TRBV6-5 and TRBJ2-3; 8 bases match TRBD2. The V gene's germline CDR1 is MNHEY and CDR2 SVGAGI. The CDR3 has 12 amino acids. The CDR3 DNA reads TGTGCTACACGGGGGGGTGCGGATACGCAGTATTTT. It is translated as CATRGGADTQYF.

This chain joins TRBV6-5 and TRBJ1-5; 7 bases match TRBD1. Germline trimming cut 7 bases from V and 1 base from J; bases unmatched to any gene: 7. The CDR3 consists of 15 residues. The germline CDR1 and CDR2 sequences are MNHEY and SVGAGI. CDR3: CASTYDRASNQPQHF. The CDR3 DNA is TGTGCCAGCACCTATGACAGGGCCAGCAATCAGCCCCAGCATTTT.

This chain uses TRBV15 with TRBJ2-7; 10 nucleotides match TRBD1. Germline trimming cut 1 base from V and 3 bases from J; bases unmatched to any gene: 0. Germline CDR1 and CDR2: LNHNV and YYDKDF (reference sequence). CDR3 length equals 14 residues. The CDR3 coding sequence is TGTGCCACCAGCAGAGGGGACAGGGGCTACGAGCAGTACTTC. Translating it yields CATSRGDRGYEQYF.

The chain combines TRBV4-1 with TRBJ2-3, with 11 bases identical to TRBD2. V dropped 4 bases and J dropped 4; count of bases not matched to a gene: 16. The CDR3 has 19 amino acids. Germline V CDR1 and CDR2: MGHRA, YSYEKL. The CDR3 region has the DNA TGCGCCAGCAGCCGAGCCACGACTAGCGGGACCTCCGTCCCAGATACGCAGTATTTT. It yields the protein CASSRATTSGTSVPDTQYF.

The CDR3 protein is CASSQGFQLNEKLFF. The CDR3 nucleotides are TGTGCCAGCAGCCAAGGGTTCCAACTAAATGAAAAACTGTTTTTT. The chain combines TRBV3-1 (or the pseudogene TRBV3-2) with TRBJ1-4; D is unclear. Trimming shortened V by 1 base and J by 5 bases, and 11 bases separated the two germline ends. The germline V gene has CDR1 LGHDT and CDR2 YNNKEL (reference sequence). CDR3 length equals 15 residues.

The CDR3 sequence: CASSRYNEQFF. For the CDR3, the DNA is TGTGCCAGCAGCCGTTACAATGAGCAGTTCTTC. The chain links TRBV7-2 to TRBJ2-1; unclear D gene. Trimming removed 5 bases at V and 4 bases at J, with 3 bases between. This CDR3 comprises 11 residues. Germline CDR1 SGHTA, CDR2 FQGNSA.

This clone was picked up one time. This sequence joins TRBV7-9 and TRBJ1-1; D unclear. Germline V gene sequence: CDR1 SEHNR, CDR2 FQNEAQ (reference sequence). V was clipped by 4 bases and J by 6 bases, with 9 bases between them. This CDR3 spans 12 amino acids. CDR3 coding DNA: TGTGCCAGCAGCTCGGGGATCGCTGAAGCTTTCTTT. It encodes CASSSGIAEAFF.

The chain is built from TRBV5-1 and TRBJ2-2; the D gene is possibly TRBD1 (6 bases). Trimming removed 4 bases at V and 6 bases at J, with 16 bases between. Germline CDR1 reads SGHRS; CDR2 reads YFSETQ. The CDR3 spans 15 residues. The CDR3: CASSQTGFSAGELFF. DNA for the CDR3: TGCGCCAGCAGCCAGACAGGATTTTCGGCCGGGGAGCTGTTTTTT.

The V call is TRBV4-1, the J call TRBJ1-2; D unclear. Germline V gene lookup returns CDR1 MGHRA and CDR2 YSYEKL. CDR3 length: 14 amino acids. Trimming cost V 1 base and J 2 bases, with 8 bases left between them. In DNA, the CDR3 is TGCGCCAGCAGCCAAGGTGGAGGGAACTATGGCTACACCTTC. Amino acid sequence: CASSQGGGNYGYTF.

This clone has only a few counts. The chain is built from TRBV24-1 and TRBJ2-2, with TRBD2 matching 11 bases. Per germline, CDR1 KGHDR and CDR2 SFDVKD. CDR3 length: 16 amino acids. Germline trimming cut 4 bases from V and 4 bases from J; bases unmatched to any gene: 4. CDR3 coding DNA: TGTGCCACCAGTGACCGGACTAGCGGGTTCACCGGGGAGCTGTTTTTT. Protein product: CATSDRTSGFTGELFF.

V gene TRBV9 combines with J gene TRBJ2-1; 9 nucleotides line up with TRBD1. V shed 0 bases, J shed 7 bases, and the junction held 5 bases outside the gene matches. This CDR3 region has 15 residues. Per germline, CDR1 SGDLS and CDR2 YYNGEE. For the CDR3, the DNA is TGTGCCAGCAGCGTAGGGGACAGGGAGACGAATGAGCAGTTCTTC. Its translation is CASSVGDRETNEQFF.

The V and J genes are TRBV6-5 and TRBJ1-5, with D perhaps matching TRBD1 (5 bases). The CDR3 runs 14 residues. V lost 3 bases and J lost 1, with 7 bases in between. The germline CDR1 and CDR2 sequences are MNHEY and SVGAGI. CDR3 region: CASSYPGSNQPQHF. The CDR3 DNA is TGTGCCAGCAGTTATCCAGGGAGCAATCAGCCCCAGCATTTT.

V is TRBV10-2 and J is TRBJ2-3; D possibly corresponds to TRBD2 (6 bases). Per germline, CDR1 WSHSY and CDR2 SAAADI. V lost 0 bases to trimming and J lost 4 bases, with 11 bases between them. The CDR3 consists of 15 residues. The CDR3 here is CASSESGGPADTQYF. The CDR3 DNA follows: TGCGCCAGCAGTGAGTCGGGAGGTCCCGCAGATACGCAGTATTTT.

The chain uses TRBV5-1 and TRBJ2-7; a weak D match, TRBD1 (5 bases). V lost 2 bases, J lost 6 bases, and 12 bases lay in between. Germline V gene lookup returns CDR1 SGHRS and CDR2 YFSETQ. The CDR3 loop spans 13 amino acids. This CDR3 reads CASSLQAQGEQYF. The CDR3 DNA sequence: TGCGCCAGCAGCTTACAGGCTCAAGGCGAGCAGTACTTC. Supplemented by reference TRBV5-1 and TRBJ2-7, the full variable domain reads KAGVTQTPRYLIKTRGQQVTLSCSPISGHRSVSWYQQTPGQGLQFLFEYFSETQRNKGNFPGRFSGRQFSNSRSEMNVSTLELGDSALYLCASSLQAQGEQYFGPGTRLTVT.

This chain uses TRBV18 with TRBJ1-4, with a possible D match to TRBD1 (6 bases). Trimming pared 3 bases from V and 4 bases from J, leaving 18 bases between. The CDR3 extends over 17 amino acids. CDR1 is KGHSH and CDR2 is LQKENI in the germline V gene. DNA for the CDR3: TGTGCCAGCTCACCTACAGGGAACGGTAAAGATAATGAAAAACTGTTTTTT. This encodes CASSPTGNGKDNEKLFF.

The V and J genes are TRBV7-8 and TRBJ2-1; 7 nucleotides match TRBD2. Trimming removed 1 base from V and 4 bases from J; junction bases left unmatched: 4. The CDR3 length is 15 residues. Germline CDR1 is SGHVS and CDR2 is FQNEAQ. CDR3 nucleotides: TGTGCCAGCAGCTTAGTTGCTAGCGGATACAATGAGCAGTTCTTC. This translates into CASSLVASGYNEQFF.

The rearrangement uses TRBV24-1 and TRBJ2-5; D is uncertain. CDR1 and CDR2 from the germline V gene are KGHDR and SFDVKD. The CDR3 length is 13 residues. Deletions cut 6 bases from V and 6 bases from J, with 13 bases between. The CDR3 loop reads CATSSSSRQTQYF. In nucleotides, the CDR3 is TGTGCCACCAGTTCCTCGAGTCGCCAGACCCAGTACTTC.

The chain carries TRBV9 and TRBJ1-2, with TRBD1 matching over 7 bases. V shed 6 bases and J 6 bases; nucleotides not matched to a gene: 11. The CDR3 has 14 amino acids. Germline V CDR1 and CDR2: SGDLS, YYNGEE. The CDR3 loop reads CASTRTGATDGYTF. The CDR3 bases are TGTGCCAGCACCAGAACAGGGGCTACTGATGGCTACACCTTC.

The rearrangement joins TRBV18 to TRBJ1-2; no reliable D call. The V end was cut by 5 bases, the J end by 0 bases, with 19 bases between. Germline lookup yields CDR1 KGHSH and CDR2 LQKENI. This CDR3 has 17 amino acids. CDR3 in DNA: TGTGCCAGCTCATCACAGCCTCCAGAGGCAGCTAACTATGGCTACACCTTC. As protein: CASSSQPPEAANYGYTF. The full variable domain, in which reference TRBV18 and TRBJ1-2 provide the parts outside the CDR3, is NAGVMQNPRHLVRRRGQEARLRCSPMKGHSHVYWYRQLPEEGLKFMVYLQKENIIDESGMPKERFSAEFPKEGPSILRIQQVVRGDSAAYFCASSSQPPEAANYGYTFGSGTRLTVV.